The sample holds a few counts of the clone carrying this T cell receptor beta chain. Its specificity is unknown. The data are from a study of T cells in narcolepsy. Background on the study: Healthy controls were enrolled alongside patients with narcolepsy type 1 or type 2.

Sequencing used immunoSEQ multiplex PCR; TCRdb keeps in-frame clones, though not all of them. This sample yields 15,000 to 20,000 clones, of which 70% to 90% are seen a single time; 0.72% belongs to the top ten. The CDR3 length is 16 residues. Germline trimming cut 5 bases from V and 8 bases from J; bases unmatched to any gene: 10. Per the germline V gene, CDR1 is SGHVS and CDR2 is FQNEAQ. Findings and limits, study-wide: Autoreactive HCRT-specific and TRIB2-specific clonotypes were marked in same-patient CSF-versus-blood CD4+ comparisons. In some patient and control memory CD4+ samples, autoreactive clones were absent.

The specimen sequenced was memory (CD45RA-) CD4+ T cells from blood. This chain connects TRBV7-8 to TRBJ2-1; 12 bases line up with TRBD2. The sequence came from a human donor in good health. This chain's CDR3 is CASSPSSGRAGDEQFF. For the CDR3, the DNA is TGTGCCAGCAGCCCCTCTAGCGGGAGGGCCGGGGATGAGCAGTTCTTC.